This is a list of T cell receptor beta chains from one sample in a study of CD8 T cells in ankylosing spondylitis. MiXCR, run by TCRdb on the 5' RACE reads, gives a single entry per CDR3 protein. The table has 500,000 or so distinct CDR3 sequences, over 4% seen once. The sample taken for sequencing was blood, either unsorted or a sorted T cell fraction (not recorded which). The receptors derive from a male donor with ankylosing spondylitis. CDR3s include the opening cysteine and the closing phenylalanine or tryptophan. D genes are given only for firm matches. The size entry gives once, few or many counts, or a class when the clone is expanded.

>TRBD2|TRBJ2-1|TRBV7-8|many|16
TGTGCCAGCAGCTCTCCTAGCGGGAGCTCCTACAATGAGCAGTTCTTC
CASSSPSGSSYNEQFF
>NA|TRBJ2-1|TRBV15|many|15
TGTGCCACCAGCAGAGACGGGAAAACCTACAATGAGCAGTTCTTC
CATSRDGKTYNEQFF
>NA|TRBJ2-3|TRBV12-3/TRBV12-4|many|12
TGTGCCACCTCCGGGCTGACAGATACGCAGTATTTT
CATSGLTDTQYF
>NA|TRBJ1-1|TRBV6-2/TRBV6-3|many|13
TGTGCCAGCAGTTCCGGACAGTCCACTGAAGCTTTCTTT
CASSSGQSTEAFF
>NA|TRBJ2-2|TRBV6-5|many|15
TGTGCCAGCAGTTACATCGTAACGCGAACCGGGGAGCTGTTTTTT
CASSYIVTRTGELFF
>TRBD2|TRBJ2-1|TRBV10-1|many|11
TGCGCCAGCAGACTCACTAGCGTCAAGTTCTTC
CASRLTSVKFF
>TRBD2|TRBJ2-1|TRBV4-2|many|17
TGTGCCAGCAGCCGGCACGGACTAGCGGAGTCCTACAATGAGCAGTTCTTC
CASSRHGLAESYNEQFF
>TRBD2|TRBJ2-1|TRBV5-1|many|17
TGCGCCAGCAGCTTGGCCGAGACTAGCGGGGGCAGCAATGAGCAGTTCTTC
CASSLAETSGGSNEQFF
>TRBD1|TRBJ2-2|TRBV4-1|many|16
TGCGCCAGCAGCCCGTTAACAGGGGAGTGGGTCGGGGAGCTGTTTTTT
CASSPLTGEWVGELFF
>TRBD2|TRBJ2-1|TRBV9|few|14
TGTGCCAGCAGCCGGGGGGGCCGGGTGGGTGAGCAGTTCTTC
CASSRGGRVGEQFF
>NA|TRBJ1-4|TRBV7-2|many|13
TGTGCCAGCAGCCGGGTCGTCTCTGAAAAACTGTTTTTT
CASSRVVSEKLFF
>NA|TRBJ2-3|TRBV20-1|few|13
TGCAGTGCTTCACAGGGTCGTCAAGATACGCAGTATTTT
CSASQGRQDTQYF
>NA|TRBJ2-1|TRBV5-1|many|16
TGCGCCAGCAGCCAGAGAGGGGGGATTTCCTACAATGAGCAGTTCTTC
CASSQRGGISYNEQFF